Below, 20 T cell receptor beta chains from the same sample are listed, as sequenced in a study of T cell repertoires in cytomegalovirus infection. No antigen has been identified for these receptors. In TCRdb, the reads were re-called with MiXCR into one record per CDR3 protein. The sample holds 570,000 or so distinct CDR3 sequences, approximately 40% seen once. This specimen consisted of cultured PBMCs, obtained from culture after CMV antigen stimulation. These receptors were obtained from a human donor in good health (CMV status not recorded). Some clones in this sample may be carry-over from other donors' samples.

CDR3 region: CSALQGAGGYTF. CDR3 DNA sequence: TGCAGTGCCCTACAGGGGGCGGGGGGCTACACCTTC. The chain is built from TRBV20-1 and TRBJ1-2; TRBD1 agrees at 9 bases. With 6 bases clipped from V and 8 bases from J, the junction kept 7 bases outside the gene matches. This CDR3 region has 12 residues. Germline V lookup: CDR1 DFQATT, CDR2 SNEGSKA (reference sequence).

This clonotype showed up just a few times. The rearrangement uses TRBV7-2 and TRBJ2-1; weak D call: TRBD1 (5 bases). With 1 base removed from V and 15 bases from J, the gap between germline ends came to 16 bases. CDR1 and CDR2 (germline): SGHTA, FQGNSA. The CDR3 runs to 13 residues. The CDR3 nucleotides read TGTGCCAGCAGCTTAGGCGCGGAAAGGGGTCTGTTCTTC. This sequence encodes CASSLGAERGLFF.

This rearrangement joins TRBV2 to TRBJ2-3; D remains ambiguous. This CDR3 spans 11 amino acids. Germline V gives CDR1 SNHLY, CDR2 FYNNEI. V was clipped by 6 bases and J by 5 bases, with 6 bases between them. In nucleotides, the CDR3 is TGTGCCAGCAGGGGAAAAGATACGCAGTATTTT. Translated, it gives CASRGKDTQYF.

The DNA for the CDR3 is TGTGCCAGCAGTGTTGGGACAGGGGGCTATGGCTACACCTTC. The encoded protein is CASSVGTGGYGYTF. The chain recombines TRBV2 with TRBJ1-2, with TRBD1 matching over 11 bases. CDR1 and CDR2 (germline): SNHLY, FYNNEI. The CDR3 contains 14 residues. The V segment lost 4 bases and the J segment 4 bases; nucleotides outside the gene matches: 2. Looking up the rest from reference TRBV2 and TRBJ1-2 gives the full variable domain: EPEVTQTPSHQVTQMGQEVILRCVPISNHLYFYWYRQILGQKVEFLVSFYNNEISEKSEIFDDQFSVERPDGSNFTLKIRSTKLEDSAMYFCASSVGTGGYGYTFGSGTRLTVV.

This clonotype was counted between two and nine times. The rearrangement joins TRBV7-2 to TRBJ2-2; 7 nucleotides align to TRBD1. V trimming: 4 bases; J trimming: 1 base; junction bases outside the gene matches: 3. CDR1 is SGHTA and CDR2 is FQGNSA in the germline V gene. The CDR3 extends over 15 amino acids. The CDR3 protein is CASSSTGRNTGELFF. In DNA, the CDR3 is TGTGCCAGCAGCTCGACAGGGCGGAACACCGGGGAGCTGTTTTTT.

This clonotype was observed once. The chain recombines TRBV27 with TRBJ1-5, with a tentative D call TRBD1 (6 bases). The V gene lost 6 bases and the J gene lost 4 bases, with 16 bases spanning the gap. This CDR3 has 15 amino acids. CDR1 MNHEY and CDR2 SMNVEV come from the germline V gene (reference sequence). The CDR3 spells CASSSLDSKNQPQHF. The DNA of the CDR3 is TGTGCCAGCAGCAGCCTGGACAGTAAGAATCAGCCCCAGCATTTT.

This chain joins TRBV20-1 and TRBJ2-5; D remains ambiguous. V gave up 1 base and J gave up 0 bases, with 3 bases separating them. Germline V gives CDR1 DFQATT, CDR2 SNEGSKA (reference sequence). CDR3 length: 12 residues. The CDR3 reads CSARVNQETQYF. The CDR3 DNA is TGCAGTGCTAGAGTCAACCAAGAGACCCAGTACTTC.

This chain's CDR3 is CAISNVGGLSQREQYF. As DNA, the CDR3 is TGTGCCATCAGCAATGTTGGGGGACTAAGCCAGCGGGAGCAGTACTTC. The chain couples TRBV10-3 to TRBJ2-7; 7 positions match TRBD2. This CDR3 spans 16 amino acids. Germline trimming cut 6 bases from V and 7 bases from J; bases unmatched to any gene: 18. CDR1 ENHRY and CDR2 SYGVKD come from the germline V gene.

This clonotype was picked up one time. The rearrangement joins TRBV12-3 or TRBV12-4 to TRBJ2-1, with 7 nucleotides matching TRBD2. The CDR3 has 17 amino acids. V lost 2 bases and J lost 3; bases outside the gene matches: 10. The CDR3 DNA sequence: TGTGCCAGCAGTTTATTATCACCGGGACTACGCTACAATGAGCAGTTCTTC. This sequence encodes CASSLLSPGLRYNEQFF.

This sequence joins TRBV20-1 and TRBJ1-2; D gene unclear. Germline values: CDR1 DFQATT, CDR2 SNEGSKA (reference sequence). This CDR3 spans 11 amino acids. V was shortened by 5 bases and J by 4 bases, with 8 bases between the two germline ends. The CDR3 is CSAGAPYGYTF. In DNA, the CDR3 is TGCAGTGCTGGAGCCCCCTATGGCTACACCTTC.

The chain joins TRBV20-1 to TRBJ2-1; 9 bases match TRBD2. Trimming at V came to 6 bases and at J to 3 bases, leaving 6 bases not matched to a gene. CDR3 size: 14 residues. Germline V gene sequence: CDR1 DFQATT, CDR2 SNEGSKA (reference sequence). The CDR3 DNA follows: TGCAGTGCCGGGAGACTAGCGGACTACAATGAGCAGTTCTTC. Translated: CSAGRLADYNEQFF.

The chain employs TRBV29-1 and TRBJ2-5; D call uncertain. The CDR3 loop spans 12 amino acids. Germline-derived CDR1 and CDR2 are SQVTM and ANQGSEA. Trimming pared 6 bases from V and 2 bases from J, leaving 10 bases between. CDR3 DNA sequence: TGCAGCGTCGAGTCGGAACAAGAGACCCAGTACTTC. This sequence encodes CSVESEQETQYF.

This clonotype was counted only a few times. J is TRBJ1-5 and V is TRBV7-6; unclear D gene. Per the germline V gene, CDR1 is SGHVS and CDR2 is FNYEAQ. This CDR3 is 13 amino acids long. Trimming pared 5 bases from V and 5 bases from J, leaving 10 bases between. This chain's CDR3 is CASSKRADQPQHF. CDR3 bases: TGTGCCAGCAGCAAAAGGGCCGATCAGCCCCAGCATTTT.

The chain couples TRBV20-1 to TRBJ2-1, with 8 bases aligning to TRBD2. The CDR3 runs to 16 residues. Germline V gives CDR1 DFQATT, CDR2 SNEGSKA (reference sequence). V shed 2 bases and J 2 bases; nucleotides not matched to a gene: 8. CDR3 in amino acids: CSARRPGAGAYNEQFF. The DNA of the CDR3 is TGCAGTGCTAGACGTCCAGGAGCGGGGGCCTACAATGAGCAGTTCTTC.

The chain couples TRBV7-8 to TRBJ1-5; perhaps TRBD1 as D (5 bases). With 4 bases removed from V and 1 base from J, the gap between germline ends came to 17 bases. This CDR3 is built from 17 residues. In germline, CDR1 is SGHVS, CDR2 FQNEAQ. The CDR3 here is CASSSRGSGGSNQPQHF. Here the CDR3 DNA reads TGTGCCAGCAGCTCCCGCGGGTCGGGGGGAAGCAATCAGCCCCAGCATTTT.

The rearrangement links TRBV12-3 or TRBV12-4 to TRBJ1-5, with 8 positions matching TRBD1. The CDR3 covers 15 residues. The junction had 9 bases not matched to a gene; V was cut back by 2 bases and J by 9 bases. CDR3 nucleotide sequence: TGTGCCAGCAGTTTATATTTGGACAGGGAAGGGCCCCAGCATTTT. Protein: CASSLYLDREGPQHF.

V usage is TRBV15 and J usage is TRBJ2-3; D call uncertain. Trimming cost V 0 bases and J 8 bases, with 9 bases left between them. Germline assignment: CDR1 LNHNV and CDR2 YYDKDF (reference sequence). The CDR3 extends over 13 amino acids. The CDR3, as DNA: TGTGCCACCAGCAGAGATCAAGGGCTTACGCAGTATTTT. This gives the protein CATSRDQGLTQYF. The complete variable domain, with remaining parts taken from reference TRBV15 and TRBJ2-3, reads DAMVIQNPRYQVTQFGKPVTLSCSQTLNHNVMYWYQQKSSQAPKLLFHYYDKDFNNEADTPDNFQSRRPNTSFCFLDIRSPGLGDTAMYLCATSRDQGLTQYFGPGTRLTVL.

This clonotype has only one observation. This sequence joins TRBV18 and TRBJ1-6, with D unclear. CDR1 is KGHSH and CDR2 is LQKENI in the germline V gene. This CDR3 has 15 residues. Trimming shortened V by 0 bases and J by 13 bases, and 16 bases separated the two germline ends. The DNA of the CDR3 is TGTGCCAGCTCACCACCGGACGGGGTTTTCAACCCCCTCCACTTT. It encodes CASSPPDGVFNPLHF.

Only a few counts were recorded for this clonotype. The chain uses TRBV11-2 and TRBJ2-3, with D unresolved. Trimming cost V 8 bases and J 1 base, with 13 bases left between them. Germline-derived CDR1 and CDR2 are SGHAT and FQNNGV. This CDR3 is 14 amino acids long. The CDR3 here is CASGLGGGTDTQYF. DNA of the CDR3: TGTGCCAGCGGCCTGGGCGGCGGCACAGATACGCAGTATTTT.

The CDR3 is CASSALVSDEQFF. CDR3 DNA sequence: TGTGCCAGCAGCGCACTAGTTTCGGATGAGCAGTTCTTC. The V and J genes are TRBV11-3 and TRBJ2-1; maybe TRBD2 (5 bases). This CDR3 spans 13 amino acids. Trimming took off 5 bases at V and 8 bases at J, with 13 bases between the two ends. Per germline, CDR1 SGHNT and CDR2 YENEEA.